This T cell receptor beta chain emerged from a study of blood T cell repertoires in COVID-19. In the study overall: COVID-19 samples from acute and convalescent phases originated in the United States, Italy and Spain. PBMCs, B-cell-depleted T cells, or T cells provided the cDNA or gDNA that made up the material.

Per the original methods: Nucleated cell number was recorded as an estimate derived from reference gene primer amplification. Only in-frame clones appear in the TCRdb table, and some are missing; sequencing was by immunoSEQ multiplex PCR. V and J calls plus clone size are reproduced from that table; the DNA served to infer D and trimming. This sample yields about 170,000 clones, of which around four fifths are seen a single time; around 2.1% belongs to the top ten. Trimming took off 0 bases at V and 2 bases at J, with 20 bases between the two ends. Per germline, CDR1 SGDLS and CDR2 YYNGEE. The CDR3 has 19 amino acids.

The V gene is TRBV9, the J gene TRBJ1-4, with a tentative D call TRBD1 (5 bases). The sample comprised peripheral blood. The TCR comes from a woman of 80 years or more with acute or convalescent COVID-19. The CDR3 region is CASSVAGSGGGTTNEKLFF. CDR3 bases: TGTGCCAGCAGCGTAGCAGGGTCCGGCGGCGGAACGACTAATGAAAAACTGTTTTTT.